The 26 T cell receptor beta chains presented below share a single source sample, sequenced in a study of T cell repertoires in cytomegalovirus infection. TCRdb re-called the reads through MiXCR, storing one row per CDR3 protein. This sample has more than 250,000 distinct CDR3 sequences, with approximately 25% found just once. Their antigen targets remain unknown. The starting material was cultured PBMCs, obtained from culture after CMV antigen stimulation. Receptors originate from a human donor in good health (CMV status not recorded). Some clones in this sample may be carry-over from other donors' samples.

The J gene is TRBJ1-1, the V gene TRBV6-6, with TRBD1 matching over 8 bases. Trimming at V came to 5 bases and at J to 4 bases, leaving 9 bases not matched to a gene. This CDR3 is built from 15 residues. Per the germline V gene, CDR1 is MNHNY and CDR2 is SVGAGI (reference sequence). The CDR3 region has the DNA TGTGCCAGCAGTAACTTGGACAGGGCGACCACTGAAGCTTTCTTT. Its translation is CASSNLDRATTEAFF.

The chain recombines TRBV7-2 with TRBJ2-3, with 7 bases lining up with TRBD1. Trimming took 2 bases from V and 6 from J; bases not matched to a gene: 8. Germline CDR1 and CDR2: SGHTA and FQGNSA. CDR3 length: 15 residues. Here the CDR3 DNA reads TGTGCCAGCAGCTTACAGAAGGGGGCAATGGATACGCAGTATTTT. Translation gives CASSLQKGAMDTQYF. Full variable domain (outside the CDR3, taken from reference TRBV7-2 and TRBJ2-3): GAGVSQSPSNKVTEKGKDVELRCDPISGHTALYWYRQSLGQGLEFLIYFQGNSAPDKSGLPSDRFSAERTGGSVSTLTIQRTQQEDSAVYLCASSLQKGAMDTQYFGPGTRLTVL.

A few counts support this clonotype. The V gene is TRBV15, the J gene TRBJ2-3; a weak D match, TRBD2 (5 bases). The germline V gene encodes CDR1 LNHNV and CDR2 YYDKDF (reference sequence). V lost 4 bases and J lost 2, with 16 bases in between. This CDR3 comprises 16 residues. This CDR3 reads CATSTRFSGLTDTQYF. The CDR3, as DNA: TGTGCCACCAGCACCAGGTTCAGCGGACTCACAGATACGCAGTATTTT.

This clonotype was observed a handful of times. The V call is TRBV19, the J call TRBJ1-1; no clear D. V lost 7 bases, J lost 1 base, and 10 bases lay in between. CDR1 and CDR2 (germline): LNHDA, SQIVND (reference sequence). The CDR3 is made up of 13 amino acids. CDR3 sequence reads: CASNPGKNTEAFF. In DNA, the CDR3 is TGTGCCAGTAACCCCGGGAAGAACACTGAAGCTTTCTTT. The variable domain in full, completed from reference TRBV19 and TRBJ1-1, reads DGGITQSPKYLFRKEGQNVTLSCEQNLNHDAMYWYRQDPGQGLRLIYYSQIVNDFQKGDIAEGYSVSREKKESFPLTVTSAQKNPTAFYLCASNPGKNTEAFFGQGTRLTVV.

This chain joins TRBV27 and TRBJ1-5, with 9 nucleotides matching TRBD1. V lost 2 bases to trimming and J lost 3 bases; unmatched junction nucleotides: 2. Germline V gives CDR1 MNHEY, CDR2 SMNVEV (reference sequence). The CDR3 extends over 15 amino acids. The CDR3 reads CASSLDRGNNQPQHF. In DNA form, the CDR3 reads TGTGCCAGCAGTTTAGACAGGGGGAACAATCAGCCCCAGCATTTT.

The rearrangement uses TRBV10-3 and TRBJ1-1; a weak D match, TRBD1 (5 bases). This CDR3 has 15 residues. The ends were cut back, 10 bases at V and 3 bases at J, with 21 bases in the middle. Germline loops: CDR1 ENHRY, CDR2 SYGVKD. Here the CDR3 reads CATCPIRVSHTEAFF. The CDR3 DNA reads TGTGCCACATGTCCTATCAGGGTCAGTCACACTGAAGCTTTCTTT.

This clonotype appeared a few times. The CDR3 protein is CASSLTRGQFF. CDR3 nucleotide sequence: TGTGCCAGCAGCTTAACTCGGGGGCAGTTCTTC. This chain connects TRBV7-9 to TRBJ2-1; a possible D gene is TRBD2 (5 bases). V was pared by 2 bases and J by 12 bases, with 8 bases between. This CDR3 has 11 amino acids. Germline assignment: CDR1 SEHNR and CDR2 FQNEAQ (reference sequence).

At least ten counts were recorded for this clonotype. The chain recombines TRBV7-2 with TRBJ2-1; the D is unclear. V was clipped by 5 bases and J by 0 bases, with 5 bases between them. CDR1 is SGHTA and CDR2 is FQGNSA in the germline V gene. The CDR3 runs to 13 residues. The CDR3 DNA reads as TGTGCCAGCAGCCCCTACTCCTACAATGAGCAGTTCTTC. Translation: CASSPYSYNEQFF. Filled out from reference TRBV7-2 and TRBJ2-1, the complete variable domain reads GAGVSQSPSNKVTEKGKDVELRCDPISGHTALYWYRQSLGQGLEFLIYFQGNSAPDKSGLPSDRFSAERTGGSVSTLTIQRTQQEDSAVYLCASSPYSYNEQFFGPGTRLTVL.

This clonotype came up many times. V and J are TRBV7-2 and TRBJ2-5; the D gene is possibly TRBD2 (5 bases). In germline, CDR1 is SGHTA, CDR2 FQGNSA. V was trimmed by 5 bases and J by 6 bases, leaving 13 bases between them. The CDR3 has 13 residues. CDR3: CASSPPSGKTQYF. The DNA for the CDR3 is TGTGCCAGCAGCCCCCCGTCGGGGAAGACCCAGTACTTC.

This clonotype occurred a few times. The J gene is TRBJ1-2, the V gene TRBV6-2 or TRBV6-3; D call uncertain. Trimming took 10 bases from V and 10 from J, leaving 19 bases between them. This CDR3 is built from 12 residues. Per germline, CDR1 MNHEY and CDR2 SVGEGT. The CDR3 DNA follows: TGTGCCACCGCCGTCAACCAAGGAATCTACACCTTC. Translation gives CATAVNQGIYTF.

At least ten counts were recorded for this clonotype. The chain carries TRBV4-3 and TRBJ1-5; weak D call: TRBD1 (5 bases). The CDR3 contains 15 residues. V lost 0 bases, J lost 1 base, and 7 bases lay in between. Germline V gene lookup returns CDR1 LGHNA and CDR2 YSLEER. DNA for the CDR3: TGCGCCAGCAGCCAAGACAGGGTGAGCAATCAGCCCCAGCATTTT. As protein: CASSQDRVSNQPQHF.

The rearrangement uses TRBV4-1 and TRBJ2-2; D may be TRBD2 (6 bases). Germline loops: CDR1 MGHRA, CDR2 YSYEKL. With 0 bases removed from V and 3 bases from J, the gap between germline ends came to 14 bases. This CDR3 region has 17 residues. For the CDR3, the DNA is TGCGCCAGCAGCCAAGATTGGGGACGGGAGTACACCGGGGAGCTGTTTTTT. Protein product: CASSQDWGREYTGELFF.

The chain carries TRBV20-1 and TRBJ2-7; D is tentatively TRBD1 or TRBD2 (6 bases each). V was trimmed by 3 bases and J by 2 bases, leaving 17 bases between them. CDR3 length: 15 residues. Germline loops: CDR1 DFQATT, CDR2 SNEGSKA (reference sequence). The CDR3 is CSARGGGVGTYEQYF. The CDR3 coding sequence is TGCAGTGCTAGGGGGGGCGGGGTAGGGACCTACGAGCAGTACTTC.

The rearrangement joins TRBV12-3 or TRBV12-4 to TRBJ1-1; no firm D call. The CDR3 totals 13 residues. Trimming left V 3 bases short and J 1 base short, with 6 bases between. As DNA, the CDR3 is TGTGCCAGCAGTTTGCAGAGGAACACTGAAGCTTTCTTT. It encodes CASSLQRNTEAFF.

This clonotype was counted many times. The chain has TRBV3-1 and TRBJ2-1, with D uncertain. Trimming pared 1 base from V and 7 bases from J, leaving 5 bases between. Looked up from germline, CDR1 is LGHDT and CDR2 is YNNKEL (reference sequence). The CDR3 covers 12 residues. CDR3 sequence: CASSQVNNEQFF. The CDR3 region has the DNA TGTGCCAGCAGCCAAGTTAATAATGAGCAGTTCTTC.

This chain connects TRBV6-2 or TRBV6-3 to TRBJ2-2; 14 bases line up with TRBD2. This CDR3 spans 18 amino acids. Losses at the gene ends were 5 bases for V and 4 bases for J; bases not matched to a gene: 9. Germline assignment: CDR1 MNHEY and CDR2 SVGEGT. The CDR3 sequence is CASSTSGLAGVSTGELFF. CDR3 in DNA: TGTGCCAGCAGTACCTCGGGACTAGCGGGAGTATCCACCGGGGAGCTGTTTTTT.

The J gene is TRBJ1-6, the V gene TRBV6-2 or TRBV6-3; D is unresolved. The CDR3 totals 16 residues. Trimming cost V 2 bases and J 12 bases, with 20 bases left between them. Germline lookup yields CDR1 MNHEY and CDR2 SVGEGT. The CDR3 region is CASSYTLRGPREPLHF. CDR3 DNA sequence: TGTGCCAGCAGTTACACGCTCCGAGGACCGAGGGAACCCCTCCACTTT.

This clonotype was picked up many times. V usage is TRBV7-2 and J usage is TRBJ2-7, with D possibly called TRBD1 or TRBD2 (5 bases each). From germline, CDR1 is SGHTA and CDR2 FQGNSA. Trimming shortened V by 0 bases and J by 2 bases, and 11 bases separated the two germline ends. CDR3 length: 15 residues. Written as DNA, the CDR3 is TGTGCCAGCAGCTTAGCCGGGACGGGGACCTACGAGCAGTACGTC. Protein sequence: CASSLAGTGTYEQYV.

This clonotype was detected only a few times. The V and J genes are TRBV12-3 or TRBV12-4 and TRBJ2-2; D is undetermined. With 5 bases removed from V and 11 bases from J, the gap between germline ends came to 15 bases. The CDR3 covers 13 residues. The CDR3 spells CASSRPGLLELFF. CDR3 nucleotides: TGTGCCAGCAGTCGACCCGGGCTACTAGAGCTGTTTTTT.

This clonotype was counted a few times. CDR3 sequence (DNA): TGTGCCAGCAGCTACTACTTACTGAACACTGAAGCTTTCTTT. Protein product: CASSYYLLNTEAFF. This sequence joins TRBV5-4 and TRBJ1-1; D remains unclear. This CDR3 has 14 amino acids. The germline gives CDR1 SGHNT, CDR2 YYREEE (reference sequence). Trimming left V 3 bases short and J 0 bases short, with 9 bases between.

This clonotype was counted a few times. The V gene is TRBV19, the J gene TRBJ1-4, with TRBD1 matching over 7 bases. V shed 7 bases and J 8 bases; nucleotides not matched to a gene: 10. CDR1 LNHDA and CDR2 SQIVND come from the germline V gene (reference sequence). The CDR3 totals 14 residues. For the CDR3, the DNA is TGTGCCAGTACCTTGAGAGGGACAGACGAAAAACTGTTTTTT. Translating it yields CASTLRGTDEKLFF.

This clonotype was observed at least ten times. The V and J genes are TRBV11-2 and TRBJ2-7, with 8 bases fitting TRBD2. Trimming took 5 bases from V and 1 from J; bases not matched to a gene: 7. The germline gives CDR1 SGHAT, CDR2 FQNNGV. The CDR3 has 15 amino acids. The DNA for the CDR3 is TGTGCCAGCAGCGCCGGGACTAGATCATCCTACGAGCAGTACGTC. The encoded protein is CASSAGTRSSYEQYV.

The gene calls are TRBV6-1 and TRBJ2-2; no firm D call. The CDR3 sequence is 14 residues long. V was trimmed by 4 bases and J by 1 base, leaving 7 bases between them. The V gene's germline CDR1 is MNHNS and CDR2 SASEGT. The CDR3 here is CASSALRNTGELFF. The CDR3 bases are TGTGCCAGCAGTGCTCTCAGGAACACCGGGGAGCTGTTTTTT.

This chain joins TRBV7-3 and TRBJ2-1; no reliable D call. V lost 5 bases and J lost 12, with 20 bases in between. Per germline, CDR1 SGHTA and CDR2 FQGTGA. CDR3 length: 14 residues. The CDR3 loop reads CASSTRRAQPRQFF. The CDR3 nucleotides read TGTGCCAGCAGCACCAGACGAGCCCAACCGCGGCAGTTCTTC.

The chain combines TRBV4-3 with TRBJ1-1, with no clear D. V was cut by 0 bases and J by 5 bases, with 16 bases left in between. This CDR3 is built from 16 residues. Germline loops: CDR1 LGHNA, CDR2 YSLEER. This CDR3 reads CASSQDLTLSSTEAFF. The CDR3, as DNA: TGCGCCAGCAGCCAAGATCTCACTTTATCGAGTACTGAAGCTTTCTTT.

This clonotype was counted many times. The chain combines TRBV7-2 with TRBJ2-7; 10 bases agree with TRBD2. The germline V gene encodes CDR1 SGHTA and CDR2 FQGNSA. The V segment lost 5 bases and the J segment 1 base; nucleotides outside the gene matches: 8. The CDR3 sequence is 16 residues long. CDR3 bases: TGTGCCAGCAGCCCCCGAGCGGGACTAGCGTCCTACGAGCAGTACTTC. This encodes CASSPRAGLASYEQYF.